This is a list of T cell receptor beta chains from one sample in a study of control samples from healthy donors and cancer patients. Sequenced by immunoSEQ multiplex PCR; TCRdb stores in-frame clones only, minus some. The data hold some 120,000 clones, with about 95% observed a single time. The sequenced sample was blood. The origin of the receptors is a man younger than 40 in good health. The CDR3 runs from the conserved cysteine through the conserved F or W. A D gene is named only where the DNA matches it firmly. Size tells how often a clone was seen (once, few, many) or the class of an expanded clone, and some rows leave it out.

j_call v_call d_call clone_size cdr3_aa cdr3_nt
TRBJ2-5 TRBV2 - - CASSEGQGLGETQYF TGTGCCAGCAGTGAAGGGCAGGGCCTTGGTGAGACCCAGTACTTC
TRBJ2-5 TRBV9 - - CASSGRRGGEETQYF TGTGCCAGCAGCGGACGAAGGGGGGGGGAAGAGACCCAGTACTTC
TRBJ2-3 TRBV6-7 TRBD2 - CASSYSTRTSGETQGPSTDTQYF TGTGCCAGCAGTTACTCTACCAGGACTAGCGGGGAAACACAGGGCCCTAGCACAGATACGCAGTATTTT
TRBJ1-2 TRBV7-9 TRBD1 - CASTPGQGLDGYTF TGTGCCAGCACCCCGGGACAGGGGTTGGATGGCTACACCTTC
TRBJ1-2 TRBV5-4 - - CASSWMEGEGYTF TGTGCCAGCAGCTGGATGGAGGGGGAGGGCTACACCTTC
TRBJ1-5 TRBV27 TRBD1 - CASSLQGANQPQHF TGTGCCAGCAGTTTGCAGGGGGCCAATCAGCCCCAGCATTTT
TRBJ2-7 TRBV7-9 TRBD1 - CASSLGPGQGYEQYF TGTGCCAGCAGCTTAGGCCCGGGACAGGGGTACGAGCAGTACTTC
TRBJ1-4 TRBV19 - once CASNQPGRWTPAATNEKLFF TGTGCCAGTAATCAACCGGGCCGTTGGACTCCGGCAGCGACTAATGAAAAACTGTTTTTT
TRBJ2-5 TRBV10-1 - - CATTRAGTRETQYF TGCGCCACCACTAGGGCGGGGACCCGAGAGACCCAGTACTTC
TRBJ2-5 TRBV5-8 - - CASSLERGEETQYF TGTGCCAGCAGCTTGGAGAGGGGTGAGGAGACCCAGTACTTC
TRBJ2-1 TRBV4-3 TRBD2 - CASSQDEKRGSSYNEQFF TGCGCCAGCAGCCAAGACGAGAAGCGGGGGAGTTCCTACAATGAGCAGTTCTTC
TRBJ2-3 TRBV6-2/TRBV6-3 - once CASSYGYPDTQYF TGTGCCAGCAGTTACGGCTATCCCGATACGCAGTATTTT
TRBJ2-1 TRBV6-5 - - CASTWGSMSIEQFF TGTGCCAGCACATGGGGTAGCATGTCAATTGAGCAGTTCTTC
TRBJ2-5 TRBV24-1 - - CATSPGVSEGTQYF TGTGCCACTTCACCCGGGGTCTCCGAGGGGACCCAGTACTTC
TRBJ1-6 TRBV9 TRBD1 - CASSERTGRNSPLHF TGTGCCAGCAGCGAGCGGACAGGACGGAATTCACCCCTCCACTTT
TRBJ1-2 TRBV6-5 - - CASSPLGVRGYTF TGTGCCAGCAGTCCCTTGGGAGTCCGGGGCTACACCTTC
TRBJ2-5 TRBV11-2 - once CASSPQGLVEETQYF TGTGCCAGCAGCCCACAGGGACTGGTCGAAGAGACCCAGTACTTC
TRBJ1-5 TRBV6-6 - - CASSYSEVQPQHF TGTGCCAGCAGTTACTCGGAGGTCCAGCCCCAGCATTTT
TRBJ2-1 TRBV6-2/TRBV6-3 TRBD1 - CASSYLGTGSNEQFF TGTGCCAGCAGTTACCTGGGGACAGGTTCCAATGAGCAGTTCTTC
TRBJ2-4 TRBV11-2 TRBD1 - CASSTGQALAKNIQYF TGTGCCAGCAGCACGGGACAGGCCCTAGCCAAAAACATTCAGTACTTC
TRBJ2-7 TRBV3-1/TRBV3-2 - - CASSQHRTFDYEQYF TGTGCCAGCAGCCAACACAGGACTTTCGACTACGAGCAGTACTTC
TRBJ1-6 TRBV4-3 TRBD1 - CASSQGQGNSPLHF TGCGCCAGCAGCCAAGGACAGGGAAATTCACCCCTCCACTTT
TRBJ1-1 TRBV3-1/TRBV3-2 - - CASSQILGPGTPNTEAFF TGTGCCAGCAGCCAGATTCTAGGCCCCGGGACACCGAACACTGAAGCTTTCTTT
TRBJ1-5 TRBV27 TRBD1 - CASSWTGEDQPQHF TGTGCCAGCAGCTGGACAGGGGAAGATCAGCCCCAGCATTTT
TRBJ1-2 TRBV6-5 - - CASSYEQGGGYTF TGTGCCAGCAGTTACGAACAGGGCGGTGGCTACACCTTC
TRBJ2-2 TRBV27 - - CASMTFANTGELFF TGTGCCAGCATGACGTTCGCGAACACCGGGGAGCTGTTTTTT
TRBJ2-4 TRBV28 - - CASRSTKNIQYF TGTGCCAGCAGGTCTACCAAAAACATTCAGTACTTC
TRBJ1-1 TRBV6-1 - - CASSEALRRLNTEAFF TGTGCCAGCAGTGAAGCTCTGCGCAGGCTGAACACTGAAGCTTTCTTT
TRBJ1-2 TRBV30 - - CAWSQGHNYGYTF TGTGCCTGGTCACAGGGCCATAACTATGGCTACACCTTC
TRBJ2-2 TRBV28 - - CASSSIGQTTGELFF TGTGCCAGCAGTTCAATCGGACAGACCACCGGGGAGCTGTTTTTT
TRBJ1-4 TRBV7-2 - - CASSPEGGPGEKLFF TGTGCCAGCAGCCCTGAGGGGGGGCCGGGTGAAAAACTGTTTTTT
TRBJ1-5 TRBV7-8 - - CASSSLDSSNQPQHF TGTGCCAGCAGCTCCTTGGACAGCAGCAATCAGCCCCAGCATTTT
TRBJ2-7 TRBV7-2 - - CASSLGGASYEQYF TGTGCCAGCAGCTTAGGGGGGGCCTCCTACGAGCAGTACTTC
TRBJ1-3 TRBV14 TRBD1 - CASSHGTGNGNTIYF TGTGCCAGCAGCCACGGGACAGGGAATGGAAACACCATATATTTT
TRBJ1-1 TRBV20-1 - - CSASRSDQAFF TGCAGTGCTAGTAGGTCGGACCAAGCTTTCTTT
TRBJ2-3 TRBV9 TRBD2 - CASSVVFSGGGTDTQYF TGTGCCAGCAGCGTAGTCTTTAGCGGGGGAGGGACAGATACGCAGTATTTT
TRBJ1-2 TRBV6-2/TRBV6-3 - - CASSYPVRGGSDGYTF TGTGCCAGCAGTTACCCCGTCCGGGGGGGCTCGGACGGCTACACCTTC
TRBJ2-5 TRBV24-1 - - CATSDPGQETQYF TGTGCCACCAGTGATCCGGGACAAGAGACCCAGTACTTC
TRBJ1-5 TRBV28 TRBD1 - CASRTGGNSNQPQHF TGTGCCAGCAGGACAGGGGGCAATAGTAATCAGCCCCAGCATTTT
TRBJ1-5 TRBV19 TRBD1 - CASSIGTGYSNQPQHF TGTGCCAGTAGTATAGGGACAGGTTATAGCAATCAGCCCCAGCATTTT
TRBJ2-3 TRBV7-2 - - CASSPGPATDTQYF TGTGCCAGCAGCCCGGGACCAGCCACAGATACGCAGTATTTT
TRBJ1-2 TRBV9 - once CASSVAPGGYGYTF TGTGCCAGCAGCGTTGCCCCGGGTGGCTATGGCTACACCTTC
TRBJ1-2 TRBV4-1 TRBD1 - CASSQDPTGAYGYTF TGCGCCAGCAGCCAAGACCCGACAGGGGCCTATGGCTACACCTTC
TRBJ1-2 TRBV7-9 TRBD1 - CASSLAGQGNTF TGTGCCAGCAGCTTAGCAGGACAGGGGAACACCTTC
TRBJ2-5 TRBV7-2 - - CASSLAGGRGAETQYF TGTGCCAGCAGCTTAGCAGGGGGGCGTGGGGCAGAGACCCAGTACTTC
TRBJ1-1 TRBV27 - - CASRLGGLTEAFF TGTGCCAGCAGGCTTGGGGGGCTAACTGAAGCTTTCTTT
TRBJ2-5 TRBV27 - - CASSLSSGLQETQYF TGTGCCAGCAGTCTTTCAAGCGGACTCCAAGAGACCCAGTACTTC
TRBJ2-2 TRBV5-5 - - CASSLGKGELFF TGTGCCAGCAGCTTGGGAAAGGGGGAGCTGTTTTTT
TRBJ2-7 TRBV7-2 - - CASSLVRGYEQYF TGTGCCAGCAGCTTAGTCCGGGGCTACGAGCAGTACTTC
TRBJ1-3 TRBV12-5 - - CASGLTVPRPRNTIYF TGTGCTAGTGGTTTGACAGTTCCTCGTCCACGGAACACCATATATTTT
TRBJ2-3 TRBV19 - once CASSIDLTDTQYF TGTGCCAGTAGTATAGATCTCACAGATACGCAGTATTTT
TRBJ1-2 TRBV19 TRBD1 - CASSLGTGYGYTF TGTGCCAGTAGCCTTGGGACAGGCTATGGCTACACCTTC
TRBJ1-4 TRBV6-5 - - CASPGVREKLFF TGTGCCAGCCCCGGGGTGAGGGAAAAACTGTTTTTT
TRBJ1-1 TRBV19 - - CASMGTGFMNTEAFF TGTGCCAGTATGGGAACAGGGTTCATGAACACTGAAGCTTTCTTT
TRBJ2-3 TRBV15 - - CATSRGTLSSTDTQYF TGTGCCACCAGCAGGGGGACTCTTTCTAGCACAGATACGCAGTATTTT
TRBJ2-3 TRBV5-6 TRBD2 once CASSLGLAAADTQYF TGTGCCAGCAGCCTCGGACTAGCTGCCGCAGATACGCAGTATTTT
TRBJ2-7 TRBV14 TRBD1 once CASSQGQGSYEQYF TGTGCCAGCAGCCAAGGACAGGGGTCCTACGAGCAGTACTTC
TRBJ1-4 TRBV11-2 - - CASRRSRTGNEKLFF TGTGCCAGCAGGAGATCCAGGACCGGTAATGAAAAACTGTTTTTT
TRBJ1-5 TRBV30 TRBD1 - CAWGLGQGNQPQHF TGTGCCTGGGGACTTGGACAGGGCAACCAGCCCCAGCATTTT